Listed here are 32 T cell receptor beta chains from one sample, sequenced in a study of blood T cells in healthy people across ages. Primers used in a second PCR of about 7 to 12 cycles were a sample-barcoded 5' primer and a J-beta primer mix. TCRdb re-analysed the 5' RACE reads in MiXCR, keeping a single row per CDR3 protein. Of about 560,000 distinct CDR3 sequences listed, over 25% are singletons. This sample was also put to use in a study of T cells of mothers and their children.

Sequences were obtained from blood. The source of these receptors is a boy under 10 years old in good health.

This clonotype was seen many times. The V and J genes are TRBV6-1 and TRBJ2-7; TRBD1 matches at 12 bases. CDR3 length: 16 residues. V was clipped by 4 bases and J by 7 bases; unmatched bases: 11. In germline, CDR1 is MNHNS, CDR2 SASEGT. This chain's CDR3 is CASSALPGQGAQEQYF. The CDR3 DNA follows: TGTGCCAGCAGTGCCTTACCGGGACAGGGGGCTCAGGAGCAGTACTTC.

This rearrangement joins TRBV12-3 or TRBV12-4 to TRBJ2-5; no reliable D call. The tail of the sequence fits TRBJ2-1 better, so the J call may be wrong. The CDR3 spans 12 residues. This CDR3 is CASSFSEYEQFF. In DNA form, the CDR3 reads TGTGCCAGCAGTTTCTCAGAATATGAGCAGTTCTTC.

This clonotype was observed a few times. V gene TRBV3-1 combines with J gene TRBJ1-5; unclear D gene. Deletions cut 10 bases from V and 11 bases from J, with 24 bases between. Per germline, CDR1 LGHDT and CDR2 YNNKEL (reference sequence). The CDR3 is 14 amino acids. CDR3 residues: CATRKGGLSVAQHF. The CDR3 nucleotides are TGTGCCACCCGAAAGGGCGGCCTCAGTGTGGCCCAGCATTTT.

The genes are TRBV5-1 and TRBJ2-7; a possible D gene is TRBD1 (5 bases). CDR1 is SGHRS, CDR2 YFSETQ, per germline. Trimming stripped 4 bases from V and 1 base from J, with 12 bases between. The CDR3 runs 14 residues. CDR3 DNA sequence: TGCGCCAGCAGCGGTAGGGGCTATTCCTACGAGCAGTACTTC. As protein: CASSGRGYSYEQYF.

This clonotype was recorded only once. The gene calls are TRBV20-1 and TRBJ2-7; 9 bases align to TRBD2. Looked up from germline, CDR1 is DFQATT and CDR2 is SNEGSKA (reference sequence). With 3 bases clipped from V and 6 bases from J, the junction kept 6 bases outside the gene matches. The CDR3 contains 13 residues. CDR3 nucleotides: TGCAGTGCTAGTATTAGCGGGAGTAGCGAGCAGTACTTC. Its protein product is CSASISGSSEQYF.

The chain links TRBV6-1 to TRBJ2-5; 8 positions agree with TRBD1. Germline V gives CDR1 MNHNS, CDR2 SASEGT. The CDR3 totals 12 residues. Trimming cost V 8 bases and J 7 bases; bases outside gene matches: 6. This CDR3 reads CASGCTGGTQYF. The CDR3 coding sequence is TGTGCCAGCGGATGTACAGGGGGGACCCAGTACTTC.

The chain has TRBV14 and TRBJ2-3; D is unresolved. The germline CDR1 and CDR2 sequences are SGHDN and FVKESK. Trimming pared 3 bases from V and 3 bases from J, leaving 10 bases between. This CDR3 is built from 14 residues. CDR3 loop: CASSHLGPTDTQYF. The CDR3 coding sequence is TGTGCCAGCAGCCACCTAGGACCGACAGATACGCAGTATTTT.

CDR3 amino acids: CASSVGQGETQYF. The CDR3 coding sequence is TGTGCCAGCAGCGTGGGACAGGGTGAGACCCAGTACTTC. The gene calls are TRBV9 and TRBJ2-5, with 9 bases fitting TRBD1. V lost 2 bases and J lost 5; bases outside the gene matches: 1. The CDR3 extends over 13 amino acids. The V gene's germline CDR1 is SGDLS and CDR2 YYNGEE.

This clonotype has just a few counts. V and J are TRBV6-5 and TRBJ2-5, with no clear D. Trimming took 0 bases from V and 4 from J, leaving 9 bases between them. The CDR3 contains 14 residues. The germline CDR1 and CDR2 sequences are MNHEY and SVGAGI. This chain's CDR3 is CASSYSPYGETQYF. The CDR3, as DNA: TGTGCCAGCAGTTACTCCCCCTATGGAGAGACCCAGTACTTC.

The chain is built from TRBV20-1 and TRBJ2-5; no reliable D call. Germline loops: CDR1 DFQATT, CDR2 SNEGSKA (reference sequence). There are 11 residues in the CDR3. The germline V and J ends were trimmed by 6 bases and 3 bases, with 8 bases remaining between them. In nucleotides, the CDR3 is TGCAGTGCCATCACAGAAGAGACCCAGTACTTC. Translation: CSAITEETQYF.

This clonotype has just a few counts. The rearrangement uses TRBV20-1 and TRBJ2-2; 9 nucleotides align to TRBD2. Trimming took 6 bases from V and 5 from J; bases not matched to a gene: 10. This CDR3 contains 15 residues. Germline assignment: CDR1 DFQATT and CDR2 SNEGSKA (reference sequence). CDR3 protein: CSAQRGTSQTGELFF. The DNA for the CDR3 is TGCAGTGCCCAACGGGGGACTAGCCAGACCGGGGAGCTGTTTTTT.

The chain's CDR3 is CASRSRASVLTF. CDR3 in DNA: TGTGCCAGCAGAAGTAGGGCTAGCGTCCTGACTTTC. The V call is TRBV27, the J call TRBJ2-6; no firm D call. V was pared by 6 bases and J by 12 bases, with 12 bases between. The CDR3 consists of 12 residues. CDR1 is MNHEY, CDR2 SMNVEV, per germline (reference sequence).

V gene TRBV19 combines with J gene TRBJ2-4; 9 nucleotides line up with TRBD1. Germline V gives CDR1 LNHDA, CDR2 SQIVND (reference sequence). After removal of 5 bases from V and 8 bases from J, the junction contained 7 bases not matched to a gene. This CDR3 is built from 14 residues. CDR3 bases: TGTGCCAGTAGTCCACAGGGGGCAAGGGACATTCAGTACTTC. This sequence encodes CASSPQGARDIQYF.

This rearrangement joins TRBV6-2 or TRBV6-3 to TRBJ2-3; no definite D call. Per germline, CDR1 MNHEY and CDR2 SVGEGT. V lost 2 bases to trimming and J lost 2 bases, with 8 bases between them. This CDR3 spans 14 amino acids. The CDR3 bases are TGTGCCAGCAGTTACGTACTAACCACAGATACGCAGTATTTT. It codes for CASSYVLTTDTQYF.

The chain employs TRBV7-8 and TRBJ2-7; D might be TRBD2 (6 bases). V dropped 3 bases and J dropped 3 bases, with 9 bases sitting between them. Germline loops: CDR1 SGHVS, CDR2 FQNEAQ. This CDR3 has 13 amino acids. The CDR3 DNA reads as TGTGCCAGCAGCTTGGAGGGAAACTACGAGCAGTACGTC. This translates into CASSLEGNYEQYV.

V usage is TRBV7-2 and J usage is TRBJ1-3; 8 bases match TRBD1. CDR1 and CDR2 from the germline V gene are SGHTA and FQGNSA. The CDR3 consists of 15 residues. Trimming cost V 4 bases and J 4 bases; bases outside gene matches: 6. DNA of the CDR3: TGTGCCAGCAGCTCCTTGGACAGGGTGGGAAACACCATATATTTT. As protein: CASSSLDRVGNTIYF.

Only a few counts were recorded for this clonotype. The chain carries TRBV30 and TRBJ1-6; no clear D. Germline V gives CDR1 GTSNPN, CDR2 SVGIG (reference sequence). Trimming removed 0 bases from V and 7 bases from J, with 10 bases in between. This CDR3 region has 14 residues. CDR3 DNA sequence: TGTGCCTGGAGTGTAGCCACCTTGAATTCACCCCTCCACTTT. Amino acids: CAWSVATLNSPLHF.

The chain couples TRBV4-2 to TRBJ2-2, with D possibly TRBD2 on 5 matching bases. From germline, CDR1 is LGHNA and CDR2 YNFKEQ. The CDR3 consists of 15 residues. Trimming removed 4 bases from V and 5 bases from J, with 14 bases in between. The CDR3, as DNA: TGTGCCAGCAGCCCAGGATCTAGCAGGACCGGGGAGCTGTTTTTT. Translation gives CASSPGSSRTGELFF.

The sample holds a few counts of this clonotype. The J gene is TRBJ2-7, the V gene TRBV5-1, with 9 nucleotides matching TRBD2. V dropped 2 bases and J dropped 2; count of bases not matched to a gene: 5. Per the germline V gene, CDR1 is SGHRS and CDR2 is YFSETQ. The length of the CDR3 is 15 residues. DNA of the CDR3: TGCGCCAGCAGCTTTAGCGGGAGTGGCACCTACGAGCAGTACTTC. Amino acid sequence: CASSFSGSGTYEQYF.

The CDR3 DNA is TGCAGTGCTAGAGTTACGGGGCTTAGGACCGGGGAGCTGTTTTTT. It is translated as CSARVTGLRTGELFF. The J gene is TRBJ2-2, the V gene TRBV20-1; the D gene could be TRBD1 or TRBD2 (5 bases each). V dropped 1 base and J dropped 5 bases, with 14 bases sitting between them. Germline V gene sequence: CDR1 DFQATT, CDR2 SNEGSKA (reference sequence). The CDR3 contains 15 residues.

This clonotype was seen a handful of times. The chain links TRBV7-9 to TRBJ2-1; D ambiguous. This CDR3 has 12 amino acids. Germline values: CDR1 SEHNR, CDR2 FQNEAQ (reference sequence). The V end was cut by 6 bases, the J end by 8 bases, with 11 bases between. This CDR3 is CASSSSGYEQFF. Here the CDR3 DNA reads TGTGCCAGCAGTTCTAGTGGCTATGAGCAGTTCTTC. Full variable domain (rest looked up from reference TRBV7-9 and TRBJ2-1): DTGVSQNPRHKITKRGQNVTFRCDPISEHNRLYWYRQTLGQGPEFLTYFQNEAQLEKSRLLSDRFSAERPKGSFSTLEIQRTEQGDSAMYLCASSSSGYEQFFGPGTRLTVL.

This clonotype was found a few times. This chain uses TRBV7-9 with TRBJ1-6, with TRBD1 identical over 9 bases. This CDR3 contains 16 residues. The trim removed 1 base at V and 4 bases at J, leaving 2 bases unmatched. Germline CDR1 reads SEHNR; CDR2 reads FQNEAQ (reference sequence). DNA of the CDR3: TGTGCCAGCAGCTTAGGGGGACAGGGTTATAATTCACCCCTCCACTTT. This sequence encodes CASSLGGQGYNSPLHF.

The V gene is TRBV7-9, the J gene TRBJ1-2; D is unresolved. V dropped 0 bases and J dropped 4 bases, with 9 bases sitting between them. This CDR3 has 14 residues. Germline V gene data show CDR1 as SEHNR and CDR2 as FQNEAQ (reference sequence). The CDR3 sequence is CASSLAPDGYGYTF. DNA for the CDR3: TGTGCCAGCAGCTTAGCTCCAGACGGCTATGGCTACACCTTC.

The chain uses TRBV28 and TRBJ2-1, with 12 nucleotides matching TRBD2. This CDR3 has 14 amino acids. The V gene end was trimmed by 5 bases and the J gene end by 8 bases; junction bases not matched to a gene: 4. CDR1 and CDR2 (germline): MDHEN, SYDVKM. CDR3 sequence reads: CASSPRTSGDEQFF. CDR3 DNA: TGTGCCAGCAGTCCCCGGACTAGCGGGGATGAGCAGTTCTTC.

This clonotype was observed a few times. The chain is built from TRBV13 and TRBJ1-2, with TRBD1 as a possible D gene (5 bases). Trimming took 0 bases from V and 2 from J, leaving 13 bases between them. This CDR3 contains 16 residues. Germline-derived CDR1 and CDR2 are PRHDT and FYEKMQ (reference sequence). The DNA for the CDR3 is TGTGCCAGCAGCTTAGGCCGGGCAGGGCTCAACTATGGCTACACCTTC. Its translation is CASSLGRAGLNYGYTF.

The chain couples TRBV6-5 to TRBJ1-5; D unclear. Looked up from germline, CDR1 is MNHEY and CDR2 is SVGAGI. V lost 6 bases, J lost 5 bases, and 11 bases lay in between. This CDR3 spans 13 amino acids. The CDR3 loop reads CASRSYKDQPQHF. CDR3 sequence (DNA): TGTGCCAGCAGGTCCTATAAGGATCAGCCCCAGCATTTT.

This clonotype was detected only a few times. J is TRBJ1-1 and V is TRBV13, with D tentatively TRBD1 (5 bases). The CDR3 runs to 12 residues. Trimming stripped 1 base from V and 8 bases from J, with 8 bases between. CDR1 PRHDT and CDR2 FYEKMQ come from the germline V gene (reference sequence). The CDR3 DNA reads TGTGCCAGCAGCTTAGTTCGGGACGAAGCTTTCTTT. This translates into CASSLVRDEAFF.

This clonotype showed up just a few times. This chain uses TRBV20-1 with TRBJ2-5, with TRBD1 as a possible D gene (6 bases). V lost 0 bases, J lost 4 bases, and 12 bases lay in between. The CDR3 runs to 14 residues. The germline V gene has CDR1 DFQATT and CDR2 SNEGSKA (reference sequence). The CDR3 nucleotides read TGCAGTGCTAGAGACCGGACAGCTCCAGAGACCCAGTACTTC. It codes for CSARDRTAPETQYF.

This clonotype was detected a few times. This sequence joins TRBV30 and TRBJ1-5; 10 bases map to TRBD1. Germline trimming cut 0 bases from V and 2 bases from J; bases unmatched to any gene: 1. The CDR3 length is 15 residues. Germline values: CDR1 GTSNPN, CDR2 SVGIG (reference sequence). CDR3 in amino acids: CAWSVGQGRNQPQHF. The CDR3 region has the DNA TGTGCCTGGAGTGTGGGACAGGGGCGCAATCAGCCCCAGCATTTT.

The rearrangement links TRBV20-1 to TRBJ1-1; possibly TRBD1 for D (5 bases). Trimming pared 5 bases from V and 3 bases from J, leaving 16 bases between. There are 14 residues in the CDR3. The germline gives CDR1 DFQATT, CDR2 SNEGSKA (reference sequence). The CDR3 DNA sequence: TGCAGTGCTGCCGGGACGGGGGGACACACTGAAGCTTTCTTT. Residues: CSAAGTGGHTEAFF.

The chain joins TRBV6-5 to TRBJ2-5; 7 nucleotides agree with TRBD1. The CDR3 sequence is 14 residues long. After removal of 0 bases from V and 5 bases from J, the junction contained 3 bases not matched to a gene. Germline CDR1 reads MNHEY; CDR2 reads SVGAGI. CDR3 DNA: TGTGCCAGCAGTTACTCATACAGGGGTGAGACCCAGTACTTC. As protein: CASSYSYRGETQYF.

Regarding this clonotype: A much larger clone lies one base from this, so it may be a read error. V is TRBV30 and J is TRBJ1-1; D may be TRBD1 (5 bases). The CDR3 loop spans 11 amino acids. Trimming took off 2 bases at V and 7 bases at J, with 8 bases between the two ends. Germline CDR1 is GTSNPN and CDR2 is SVGIG (reference sequence). Written as DNA, the CDR3 is TGTGCCTGGAGTTGGGGGATTGAAGCTTTCTTT. As protein: CAWSWGIEAFF.